These T cell receptor beta chains were read from a single sample in a study of metastatic and nonmetastatic thyroid tumors. TCRdb redid the clone calls on the PCR reads using MiXCR. The table shows about 5,000 clones, with around 28% occurring only once. Sequenced: adjacent normal tissue. The receptors come from a female donor with papillary thyroid cancer or a benign thyroid nodule (not recorded which). Some clones in this sample may be carry-over from other donors' samples. CDR3s include the opening cysteine and the closing phenylalanine or tryptophan. Fields, in order: D gene, J gene, V gene, clone size, CDR3 DNA, CDR3 protein. A D gene is named only where the DNA matches it firmly. Expanded clones get a size class; other rows say once, few or many, or leave the size out.

- | TRBJ1-2 | TRBV11-2 | few | TGTGCCAGCAGCTCCTACAGGGTTAGCTATGGCTACACCTTC | CASSSYRVSYGYTF
- | TRBJ2-7 | TRBV5-1 | - | TGCGCCAGCAGCTTGGCGGGAAACTCCTACGAGCAGTACTTC | CASSLAGNSYEQYF
TRBD2 | TRBJ2-1 | TRBV3-1 | many | TGTGCCAGCAGCCAATCTAACATAGCGGGAGGGCCACGGGGCAATGAGCAGTTCTTC | CASSQSNIAGGPRGNEQFF
- | TRBJ2-2 | TRBV11-3 | - | TGTGCCAGCAGCAGGACTAACGGGGAGCTGTTTTTT | CASSRTNGELFF
TRBD2 | TRBJ2-2 | TRBV6-2/TRBV6-3 | large | TGTGCCAGCAGCCCCAGGCGGGGGTTAGAGGGCACCGGGGAGCTGTTTTTT | CASSPRRGLEGTGELFF
TRBD2 | TRBJ2-3 | TRBV20-1 | medium-sized | TGCAGTTGTCATATAGCGGGAGATCCAGATACGCAGTATTTT | CSCHIAGDPDTQYF
TRBD1 | TRBJ1-3 | TRBV4-2 | once | TGTGCCAGCAGTCCGGGACAGGCGCTGCTCTCTGGAAACACCATATATTTT | CASSPGQALLSGNTIYF
TRBD1 | TRBJ2-1 | TRBV2 | few | TGTGTCAGTCTGACGAGGACAGGTAACAATGAGCAGTTCTTC | CVSLTRTGNNEQFF
TRBD1 | TRBJ2-5 | TRBV3-1 | - | TGTGCCAGCAGCCTAGAGTGGGACAGAGAAGAGACCCAGTACTTC | CASSLEWDREETQYF
TRBD2 | TRBJ2-2 | TRBV19 | medium-sized | TGTGCCAGTACCCGGGCCTCCGGGAGGTCGGGGGAGCTGTTTTTT | CASTRASGRSGELFF
- | TRBJ2-7 | TRBV11-1 | large | TGTGCCAGCAGCTTAGGACGTAACTCCTACGAGCAGTACTTC | CASSLGRNSYEQYF
- | TRBJ2-3 | TRBV27 | - | TGTGCCAGCAGTTTAAACAGGGAGGCCCAGCAATCAGATACGCAGTATTTT | CASSLNREAQQSDTQYF
- | TRBJ1-1 | TRBV7-9 | medium-sized | TGTGCCAGCAGCTTAGGGCCCGGGTCCCACACTGAAGCTTTCTTT | CASSLGPGSHTEAFF
- | TRBJ2-1 | TRBV7-7 | few | TGTGCTAGCAGTACCGGGGCAGGCGGTAGTGAGCAGTTCTTC | CASSTGAGGSEQFF
- | TRBJ1-1 | TRBV5-1 | - | TGCGCCAGCAGCTTGTTCGGGGGGCCCTTGAACACTGAAGCTTTCTTT | CASSLFGGPLNTEAFF
- | TRBJ1-1 | TRBV5-1 | - | TGCGCCAGCAGCTTGGACCAGACTAACACTGAAGCTTTCTTT | CASSLDQTNTEAFF
TRBD2 | TRBJ2-5 | TRBV7-2 | medium-sized | TGTGCCAGCAGCTTATATACGGGGGGAGAGACCCAGTACTTC | CASSLYTGGETQYF
- | TRBJ1-2 | TRBV20-1 | once | TGCAGTGCGCCGACCCGGGACCCCTATGGCTACACCTTC | CSAPTRDPYGYTF
- | TRBJ1-4 | TRBV10-1 | - | TGCGCCAGCAGTGAGTCGCTGGGGGGGACGGAAAAACTGTTTTTT | CASSESLGGTEKLFF
- | TRBJ2-7 | TRBV6-1 | few | TGTGCCAGCAGTTCCGCTCATGTACACCCCGGGTTTAGGGGGCAGTACTTC | CASSSAHVHPGFRGQYF
- | TRBJ2-2 | TRBV7-2 | medium-sized | TGTGCCAGCAGCGCCGGGGGAGGGGGCACCGGGGAGCTGTTTTTT | CASSAGGGGTGELFF
TRBD1 | TRBJ1-1 | TRBV6-5 | - | TGTGCCAGCAGATTAACAGGGGGCACTGAAGCTTTCTTT | CASRLTGGTEAFF
- | TRBJ2-7 | TRBV7-2 | once | TGTGCCAGCAGCTTAGGTGGACTTTCCTACGAGCAGTACTTC | CASSLGGLSYEQYF
- | TRBJ2-3 | TRBV20-1 | - | TGCAGTGCTAGAGATCAGGGTCCTTCGGGGGAGACGCAGTATTTT | CSARDQGPSGETQYF
- | TRBJ2-7 | TRBV20-1 | - | TGCAGTGCTAGAAGACAGGCCGGAGCCTACGAGCAGTACTTC | CSARRQAGAYEQYF
- | TRBJ2-7 | TRBV6-1 | few | TGTGCCAGCAGTGAATGGGGGGCGCGTCTCGAGCAGTACTTC | CASSEWGARLEQYF
- | TRBJ2-1 | TRBV5-1 | many | TGCGCCAGCAGCTCAAGGAGTTTCGGGGGTGAGCAGTTCTTC | CASSSRSFGGEQFF
- | TRBJ1-4 | TRBV24-1 | many | TGTGCCACCAGTGATTTGCTTTGGGGGAAAACTAATGAAAAACTGTTTTTT | CATSDLLWGKTNEKLFF
- | TRBJ2-7 | TRBV9 | medium-sized | TGTGCCAGCAGCGGAACGGTCTCGGGAGAGCAGTACTTC | CASSGTVSGEQYF
- | TRBJ2-3 | TRBV24-1 | few | TGTGCCACCAGTGGGGCGGGACAGTACACAGATACGCAGTATTTT | CATSGAGQYTDTQYF
- | TRBJ1-2 | TRBV6-1 | large | TGTGCCAGCAGTCCGGGGCAGGGAGGAAACTACCGCTACACCTTC | CASSPGQGGNYRYTF
TRBD1 | TRBJ2-5 | TRBV11-2 | - | TGTGCCAGCAGCCCACCGGGACAGCACCAAGAGACCCAGTACTTC | CASSPPGQHQETQYF
- | TRBJ2-2 | TRBV28 | few | TGTGCCAGCATCCCCTCCGCAGGGCTAAACACCTGGGAGCTGTTTTTT | CASIPSAGLNTWELFF
TRBD2 | TRBJ2-1 | TRBV24-1 | medium-sized | TGTGCCACCAGTGATTTGGTACTAGCGGGGAACAATGAGCAGTTCTTC | CATSDLVLAGNNEQFF
TRBD2 | TRBJ2-1 | TRBV7-2 | medium-sized | TGTGCCAGCAGCTTAGCCCCCTCGCTAGCGGCAAACTACAATGAGCAGTTCTTC | CASSLAPSLAANYNEQFF
- | TRBJ1-1 | TRBV6-5 | few | TGTGCCAGCAGTTACGTCGGTGGGGACACTGAAGCTTTCTTT | CASSYVGGDTEAFF
TRBD1 | TRBJ1-1 | TRBV12-3/TRBV12-4 | medium-sized | TGTGCCAGCAGTTTACAGGGGGCGGACACTGAAGCTTTCTTT | CASSLQGADTEAFF
- | TRBJ1-2 | TRBV20-1 | medium-sized | TGCAGTGCTAGTCTCCAGATGTTAGGGTATGGCTACACCTTC | CSASLQMLGYGYTF
TRBD1 | TRBJ1-3 | TRBV5-1 | - | TGCGCCAGCAGCTTGGAATTGGGACAGGGGACCAACACCATATATTTT | CASSLELGQGTNTIYF
- | TRBJ2-1 | TRBV4-1 | - | TGCGCCAGCAGCCAAGAACAGTTAAGCTCCTACAATGAGCAGTTCTTC | CASSQEQLSSYNEQFF
- | TRBJ2-3 | TRBV28 | many | TGTGCCAGCACCCCCGCCAGTATGGGGACGGATACGCAGTATTTT | CASTPASMGTDTQYF
- | TRBJ2-7 | TRBV7-3 | medium-sized | TGTGCCAGCAGCTCTCTACCTTTAGGCCAGATTGCCCACGAGCAGTACTTC | CASSSLPLGQIAHEQYF
TRBD2 | TRBJ2-4 | TRBV24-1 | many | TGTGCCACCAGTGATTCCGCTAGCGGGAGTGCCAAAAACATTCAGTACTTC | CATSDSASGSAKNIQYF
- | TRBJ2-5 | TRBV28 | few | TGTGCCAGCAGTTGGAACCCAGAGACCCAGTACTTC | CASSWNPETQYF
- | TRBJ1-5 | TRBV20-1 | - | TGCAGTGCTAGAGAGGCCAATCAGCCCCAGCATTTT | CSAREANQPQHF
TRBD2 | TRBJ2-3 | TRBV12-3/TRBV12-4 | - | TGTGCCAGCAGTTTAGGGTGGGCTAGCGGGTTTACAGATACGCAGTATTTT | CASSLGWASGFTDTQYF
- | TRBJ2-2 | TRBV6-1 | few | TGTGCCAGCAGTGGAATATTAGGAGGTGGCACCGGGGAGCTGTTTTTT | CASSGILGGGTGELFF
TRBD1 | TRBJ2-7 | TRBV24-1 | - | TGTGCCACCAGTGGTCCAGGGACAGGGACCTACGAGCAGTACTTC | CATSGPGTGTYEQYF
- | TRBJ1-2 | TRBV7-9 | - | TGTGCCAGCAGCTTATACGGAGAATCCTATGGCTACACCTTC | CASSLYGESYGYTF
- | TRBJ1-2 | TRBV10-2 | - | TGCGCCAGCAGTGAGATGGGGGACTATGGCTACACCTTC | CASSEMGDYGYTF
- | TRBJ1-1 | TRBV11-2 | - | TGTGCCAGCAGCTCATCATCGGGTTGGAACACTGAAGCTTTCTTT | CASSSSSGWNTEAFF
TRBD2 | TRBJ2-3 | TRBV6-1 | few | TGTGCCAGCAGAGAACGGGGGGATTTGGTGGCAGATACGCAGTATTTT | CASRERGDLVADTQYF
TRBD2 | TRBJ2-1 | TRBV28 | few | TGTGCCAGCAGCGGATCAAGGGAGGGTCTAGCGGGAGACAGTGATGAGCAGTTCTTC | CASSGSREGLAGDSDEQFF
- | TRBJ1-1 | TRBV5-1 | medium-sized | TGCGCCAGCAGCTTGGTATCGGGGGGCGGTTCTGAAGCTTTCTTT | CASSLVSGGGSEAFF
TRBD2 | TRBJ2-7 | TRBV27 | few | TGTGCCAGCAGTTGGACTAGCGACTCCTACGAGCAGTACTTC | CASSWTSDSYEQYF
TRBD1 | TRBJ2-5 | TRBV12-3/TRBV12-4 | medium-sized | TGTGCCAGCAGTTTAGGTACAGGGGCGGGAGAGACCCAGTACTTC | CASSLGTGAGETQYF
- | TRBJ2-7 | TRBV11-2 | - | TGTGCCAGCAGCAGGGACGGATACGAGCAGTACTTC | CASSRDGYEQYF
TRBD1 | TRBJ1-2 | TRBV27 | - | TGTGCCAGCAGTTTACGCCCTCCGGGACAGGGCTATGGCTACACCTTC | CASSLRPPGQGYGYTF
- | TRBJ1-2 | TRBV6-2/TRBV6-3 | - | TGTGCCAGCAGTAACGTTCACTATGGCTACACCTTC | CASSNVHYGYTF
TRBD1 | TRBJ1-2 | TRBV5-1 | - | TGCGCCAGCAGCCCGAACCTCGGGACAGGGTTTGGCTACACCTTC | CASSPNLGTGFGYTF